Here is one T cell receptor (beta chain) with its context. The source of the sample is a study of blood T cell repertoires in COVID-19. Overall study: The United States, Italy and Spain were the sources of the acute and convalescent COVID-19 samples. PBMCs, B-cell-depleted T cells, or T cells provided the cDNA or gDNA that made up the material.

Study processing details: Researchers report that nucleated cell counts were estimated from reference gene primer amplification. Sequencing was performed with immunoSEQ multiplex PCR; in TCRdb, only in-frame clones are kept and a portion is missing. V, J and clone size were drawn from that table, and D and trimming were deduced from the DNA. The table has about 140,000 clones, approximately 83% seen once. Trimming cost V 4 bases and J 6 bases, with 16 bases left between them. CDR1 is SNHLY and CDR2 is FYNNEI in the germline V gene. The CDR3 runs to 14 residues. The V and J genes are TRBV2 and TRBJ2-7; perhaps TRBD1 as D (5 bases). Sequenced input: peripheral blood. This TCR was sampled from a woman aged 55-70 years with acute or convalescent COVID-19. The CDR3 protein is CASSGAIAGLEQYF. CDR3 coding DNA: TGTGCCAGCAGTGGGGCGATAGCAGGGCTCGAGCAGTACTTC.